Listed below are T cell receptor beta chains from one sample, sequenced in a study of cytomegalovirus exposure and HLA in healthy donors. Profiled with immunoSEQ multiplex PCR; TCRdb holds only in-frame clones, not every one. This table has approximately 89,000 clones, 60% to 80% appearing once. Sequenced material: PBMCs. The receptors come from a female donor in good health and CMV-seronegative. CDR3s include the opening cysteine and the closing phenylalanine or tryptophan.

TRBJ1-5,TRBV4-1,CASSQDWGGNQPQHF
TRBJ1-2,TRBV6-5,CASSYSTGAYYGYTF
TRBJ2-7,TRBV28,CASSPAGLRERSGEQYF
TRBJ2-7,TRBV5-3,CARSSFSSGQKRYEQYF
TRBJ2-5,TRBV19,CASSLEETQYF
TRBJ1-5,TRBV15,CATSSRGDRYSNQPQHF
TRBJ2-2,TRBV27,CASSPRLTGELFF
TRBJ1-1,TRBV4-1,CASSQVFTFTEAFF
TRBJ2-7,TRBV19,CASSIGAGGALNEQYF
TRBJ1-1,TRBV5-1,CASSLLGGATEAFF
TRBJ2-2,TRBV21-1,CASSKANETGLYTGELFF
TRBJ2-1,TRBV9,CASSVRGLAVNEQFF
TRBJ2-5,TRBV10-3,CAISESTSQETQYF
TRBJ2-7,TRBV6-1,CASSERQTYEQYF
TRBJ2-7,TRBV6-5,CASSYSGGGYEQYF
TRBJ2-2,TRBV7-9,CASSAYTGGPGELFF
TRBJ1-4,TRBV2,CASSPTGGGEKLFF
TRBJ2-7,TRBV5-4,CASSSGSGQDIYEQYF
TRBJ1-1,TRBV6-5,CASRDDSVNTEAFF
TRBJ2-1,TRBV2,CASSDIGATNEQFF
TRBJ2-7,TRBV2,CASREGTATSEQYF
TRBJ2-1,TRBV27,CASSLYNEQFF
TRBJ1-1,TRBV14,CASSQDRGAYTEAFF
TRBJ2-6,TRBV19,CASKIQGPGANVLTF
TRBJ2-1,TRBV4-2,CASSPGTSGSPVNEQFF
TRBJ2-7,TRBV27,CASGGRVEQYF
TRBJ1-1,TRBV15,CATSSDRGGAFF
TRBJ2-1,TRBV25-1,CATHRGLDNEQFF
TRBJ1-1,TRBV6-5,CASSYLSAQGEAFF
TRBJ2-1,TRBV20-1,CSARSDWEQFF
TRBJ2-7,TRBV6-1,CASSEARPGLASYEQYF
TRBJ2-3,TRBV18,CASSLGTADTQYF
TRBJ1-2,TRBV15,CATSRGTGVGYTF
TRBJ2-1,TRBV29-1,CSVGAGVGEQFF
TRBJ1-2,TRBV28,CASSSGQGNYGYTF
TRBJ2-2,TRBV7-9,CASSPPGQRDTGELFF
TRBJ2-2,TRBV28,CASIAGQGDYAGELFF
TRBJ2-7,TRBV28,CASSSFWEAELYEQYF
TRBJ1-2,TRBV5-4,CASSLVGGSDGYTF
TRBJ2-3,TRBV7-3,CASSLAGSTDTQYF